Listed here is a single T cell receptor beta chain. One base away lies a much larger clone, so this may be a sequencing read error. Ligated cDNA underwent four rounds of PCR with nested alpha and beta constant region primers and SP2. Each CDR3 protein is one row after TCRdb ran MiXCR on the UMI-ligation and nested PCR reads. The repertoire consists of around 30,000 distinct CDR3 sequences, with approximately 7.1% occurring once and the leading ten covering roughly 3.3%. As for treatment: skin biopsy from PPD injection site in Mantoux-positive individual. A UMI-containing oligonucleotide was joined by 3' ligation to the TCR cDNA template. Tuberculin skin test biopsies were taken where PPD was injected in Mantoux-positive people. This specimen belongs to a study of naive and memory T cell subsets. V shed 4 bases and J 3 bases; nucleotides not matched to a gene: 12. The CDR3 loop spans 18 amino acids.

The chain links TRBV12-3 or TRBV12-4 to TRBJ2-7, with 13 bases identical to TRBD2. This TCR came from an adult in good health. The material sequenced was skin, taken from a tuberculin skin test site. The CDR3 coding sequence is TGTGCCAGCAGTTCAGAGCCAACTAGCGGGGGGGCCCGCTACGAGCAGTACTTC. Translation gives CASSSEPTSGGARYEQYF.